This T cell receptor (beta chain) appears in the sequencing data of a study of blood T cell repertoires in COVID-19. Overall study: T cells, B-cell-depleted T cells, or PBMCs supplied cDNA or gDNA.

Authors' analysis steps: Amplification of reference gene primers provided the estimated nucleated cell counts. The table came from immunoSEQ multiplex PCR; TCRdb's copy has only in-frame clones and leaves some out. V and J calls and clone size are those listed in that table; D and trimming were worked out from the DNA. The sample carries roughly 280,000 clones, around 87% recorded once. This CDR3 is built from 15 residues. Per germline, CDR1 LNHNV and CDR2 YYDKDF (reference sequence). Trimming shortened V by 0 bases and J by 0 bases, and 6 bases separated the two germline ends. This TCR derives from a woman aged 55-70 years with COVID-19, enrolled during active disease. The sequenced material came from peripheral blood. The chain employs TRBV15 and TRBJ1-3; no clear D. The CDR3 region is CATSRDRGSGNTIYF. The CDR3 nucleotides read TGTGCCACCAGCAGAGATCGGGGCTCTGGAAACACCATATATTTT. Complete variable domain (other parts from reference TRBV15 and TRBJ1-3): DAMVIQNPRYQVTQFGKPVTLSCSQTLNHNVMYWYQQKSSQAPKLLFHYYDKDFNNEADTPDNFQSRRPNTSFCFLDIRSPGLGDTAMYLCATSRDRGSGNTIYFGEGSWLTVV.